One and the same sample provided the 19 T cell receptor beta chains below, sequenced in a study of control samples from healthy donors and cancer patients. Profiled with immunoSEQ multiplex PCR; TCRdb holds only in-frame clones, not every one. The sample includes 20,000 to 25,000 clones, about 80% seen only once; the top ten take under 35%. Sequenced material: PBMCs. The receptors derive from a man aged 60-69 years with head and neck cancer.

The chain couples TRBV7-2 to TRBJ2-7, with D unclear. The germline gives CDR1 SGHTA, CDR2 FQGNSA. CDR3 length: 12 amino acids. Trimming removed 2 bases at V and 6 bases at J, with 8 bases between. CDR3 in amino acids: CASSLKSREQYF. The CDR3 DNA sequence: TGTGCCAGCAGCTTAAAGAGTCGCGAGCAGTACTTC. Drawing the rest from reference TRBV7-2 and TRBJ2-7, the complete variable domain is GAGVSQSPSNKVTEKGKDVELRCDPISGHTALYWYRQSLGQGLEFLIYFQGNSAPDKSGLPSDRFSAERTGGSVSTLTIQRTQQEDSAVYLCASSLKSREQYFGPGTRLTVT.

The chain joins TRBV6-5 to TRBJ2-5; possibly TRBD2 for D (5 bases). The CDR3 is made up of 12 amino acids. Looked up from germline, CDR1 is MNHEY and CDR2 is SVGAGI. The V end lost 5 bases, the J end lost 12 bases, and 16 bases lay between the germline ends. CDR3 DNA sequence: TGTGCCAGCAGTCAAAATAGGGTGGAGGAGTACTTC. The encoded protein is CASSQNRVEEYF.

The rearrangement uses TRBV28 and TRBJ2-2; the D is unclear. V lost 7 bases and J 4 bases, leaving 13 bases between the germline ends. The CDR3 sequence is 14 residues long. The germline V gene encodes CDR1 MDHEN and CDR2 SYDVKM. This CDR3 is CASTPSAVTGELFF. In DNA, the CDR3 is TGTGCCAGCACACCTTCCGCCGTCACCGGGGAGCTGTTTTTT.

The J gene is TRBJ2-1, the V gene TRBV7-2; the match to TRBD1 covers 9 bases. The V gene end was trimmed by 5 bases and the J gene end by 3 bases; junction bases not matched to a gene: 8. Germline CDR1 and CDR2: SGHTA and FQGNSA. This CDR3 comprises 16 residues. CDR3 amino acids: CASSALDRGDYNEQFF. The CDR3 DNA reads as TGTGCCAGCAGCGCCTTGGACAGGGGCGACTACAATGAGCAGTTCTTC.

The J gene is TRBJ1-2, the V gene TRBV13; 8 bases align to TRBD1. The V gene end was trimmed by 4 bases and the J gene end by 1 base; junction bases not matched to a gene: 8. CDR1 and CDR2 from the germline V gene are PRHDT and FYEKMQ (reference sequence). The length of the CDR3 is 16 residues. The CDR3 here is CASSSWDRPDNYGYTF. CDR3 nucleotide sequence: TGTGCCAGCAGCTCCTGGGACAGGCCCGATAACTATGGCTACACCTTC.

The chain couples TRBV6-1 to TRBJ2-1, with TRBD2 identical over 9 bases. CDR3 size: 19 residues. Germline V gene lookup returns CDR1 MNHNS and CDR2 SASEGT. Losses at the gene ends were 0 bases for V and 7 bases for J; bases not matched to a gene: 16. CDR3 bases: TGTGCCAGCAGTGAAGCCTTAAATAGCGGGAGTGGTGGTGTGAATGAGCAGTTCTTC. The encoded protein is CASSEALNSGSGGVNEQFF.

This chain uses TRBV5-1 with TRBJ2-7; no definite D call. CDR1 and CDR2 from the germline V gene are SGHRS and YFSETQ. The CDR3 sequence is 16 residues long. Trimming shortened V by 2 bases and J by 3 bases, and 18 bases separated the two germline ends. Here the CDR3 reads CASSFEEERPVYEQYF. CDR3 DNA: TGCGCCAGCAGCTTTGAAGAGGAGAGGCCTGTCTACGAGCAGTACTTC.

This clone was seen just once. The chain couples TRBV5-1 to TRBJ1-2; D is unclear. The germline gives CDR1 SGHRS, CDR2 YFSETQ. This CDR3 comprises 12 residues. V was shortened by 4 bases and J by 5 bases, with 9 bases between the two germline ends. The CDR3 here is CASSRTQYGYTF. The DNA for the CDR3 is TGCGCCAGCAGCCGGACCCAATATGGCTACACCTTC.

This chain joins TRBV7-2 and TRBJ1-5, with D hard to call. Germline CDR1 and CDR2: SGHTA and FQGNSA. The CDR3 loop spans 14 amino acids. Trimming took off 1 base at V and 7 bases at J, with 11 bases between the two ends. The DNA for the CDR3 is TGTGCCAGCAGCTTAGTGGAACGTTACCAGCCCCAGCATTTT. It encodes CASSLVERYQPQHF.

J is TRBJ1-1 and V is TRBV14; D unclear. This CDR3 spans 13 amino acids. CDR1 and CDR2 (germline): SGHDN, FVKESK. The V and J ends lost 1 base and 3 bases respectively, with 6 bases between them. In DNA, the CDR3 is TGTGCCAGCAGCCAAGGCGTTTACACTGAAGCTTTCTTT. This translates into CASSQGVYTEAFF. The entire variable domain, with the rest obtained from reference TRBV14 and TRBJ1-1, is as follows: EAGVTQFPSHSVIEKGQTVTLRCDPISGHDNLYWYRRVMGKEIKFLLHFVKESKQDESGMPNNRFLAERTGGTYSTLKVQPAELEDSGVYFCASSQGVYTEAFFGQGTRLTVV.

This chain links TRBV4-3 with TRBJ2-7, with D unclear. The germline gives CDR1 LGHNA, CDR2 YSLEER. The CDR3 totals 14 residues. V was trimmed by 1 base and J by 0 bases, leaving 7 bases between them. As DNA, the CDR3 is TGCGCCAGCAGCCAAGTGGAGAGCTCCTACGAGCAGTACTTC. This encodes CASSQVESSYEQYF.

The rearrangement uses TRBV11-3 and TRBJ2-2; 10 bases are shared with TRBD2. Trimming at V came to 3 bases and at J to 7 bases, leaving 8 bases not matched to a gene. Germline V gene lookup returns CDR1 SGHNT and CDR2 YENEEA. This CDR3 has 16 residues. The CDR3 loop reads CASSFLAGGRVGELFF. CDR3 bases: TGTGCCAGCAGCTTCTTAGCGGGGGGCAGGGTCGGGGAGCTGTTTTTT. Complete variable domain (other parts from reference TRBV11-3 and TRBJ2-2): EAGVVQSPRYKIIEKKQPVAFWCNPISGHNTLYWYLQNLGQGPELLIRYENEEAVDDSQLPKDRFSAERLKGVDSTLKIQPAELGDSAVYLCASSFLAGGRVGELFFGEGSRLTVL.

The CDR3 protein is CASNRQGQGREKLFF. Here the CDR3 DNA reads TGTGCCAGCAACAGACAGGGACAGGGGAGGGAAAAACTGTTTTTT. V gene TRBV6-5 combines with J gene TRBJ1-4; 10 nucleotides agree with TRBD1. This CDR3 has 15 residues. Germline trimming cut 7 bases from V and 8 bases from J; bases unmatched to any gene: 10. Germline V lookup: CDR1 MNHEY, CDR2 SVGAGI.

The chain has TRBV28 and TRBJ2-7; weak D call: TRBD2 (5 bases). In germline, CDR1 is MDHEN, CDR2 SYDVKM. The CDR3 has 15 amino acids. V was shortened by 3 bases and J by 0 bases, with 12 bases between the two germline ends. As DNA, the CDR3 is TGTGCCAGCAGTTTTTCCCCGGGAAGCTCCTACGAGCAGTACTTC. As protein: CASSFSPGSSYEQYF.

The chain has TRBV2 and TRBJ2-3; no firm D call. The length of the CDR3 is 14 residues. Per the germline V gene, CDR1 is SNHLY and CDR2 is FYNNEI. Trimming removed 10 bases from V and 0 bases from J, with 14 bases in between. The CDR3 here is CATRTSTSTDTQYF. The CDR3 nucleotides are TGTGCCACGCGGACGTCGACTAGCACAGATACGCAGTATTTT.

This sequence joins TRBV5-1 and TRBJ1-2; 9 positions match TRBD1. Germline CDR1 SGHRS, CDR2 YFSETQ. The V and J ends lost 3 bases and 4 bases, in that order; junction bases with no gene match: 4. There are 14 residues in the CDR3. The CDR3 coding sequence is TGCGCCAGCAGCTGGGGGGACAGGGCCTATGGCTACACCTTC. It is translated as CASSWGDRAYGYTF.

This clone was seen just once. J is TRBJ2-2 and V is TRBV6-5, with TRBD2 matching 8 bases. This CDR3 is 15 amino acids long. CDR1 MNHEY and CDR2 SVGAGI come from the germline V gene. V lost 10 bases to trimming and J lost 3 bases; unmatched junction nucleotides: 10. The CDR3 reads CATDATSGDTGELFF. CDR3 DNA: TGTGCCACCGATGCTACTAGCGGAGACACCGGGGAGCTGTTTTTT.

The chain joins TRBV19 to TRBJ2-1, with TRBD1 matching over 10 bases. CDR3 length: 13 amino acids. Germline CDR1 reads LNHDA; CDR2 reads SQIVND (reference sequence). J lost 3 bases, V lost 10 bases, and 3 bases had no gene match. The CDR3 DNA reads TGTGCCACCTGGGACAGGGGCTACAATGAGCAGTTCTTC. It codes for CATWDRGYNEQFF.

The chain combines TRBV3-1 (or the pseudogene TRBV3-2) with TRBJ1-1, with a possible D match to TRBD1 (5 bases). This CDR3 spans 12 amino acids. V lost 3 bases, J lost 7 bases, and 9 bases lay in between. Germline V gene sequence: CDR1 LGHDT, CDR2 YNNKEL (reference sequence). Here the CDR3 DNA reads TGTGCCAGCAGCCAGAGCGACAGTGAAGCTTTCTTT. Protein: CASSQSDSEAFF.